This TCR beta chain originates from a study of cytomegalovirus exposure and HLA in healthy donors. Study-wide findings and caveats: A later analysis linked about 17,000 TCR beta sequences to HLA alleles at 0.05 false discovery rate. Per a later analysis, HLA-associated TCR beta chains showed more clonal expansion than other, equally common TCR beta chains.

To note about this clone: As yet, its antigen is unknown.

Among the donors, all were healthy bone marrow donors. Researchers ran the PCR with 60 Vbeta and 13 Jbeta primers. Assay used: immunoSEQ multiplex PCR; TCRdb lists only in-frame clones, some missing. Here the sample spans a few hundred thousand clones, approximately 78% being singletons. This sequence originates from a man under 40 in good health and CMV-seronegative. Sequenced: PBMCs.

CDR3: CASSLRGSRTQYF. CDR3 in DNA: TGTGCCAGCAGCTTGCGGGGGAGTAGGACCCAGTACTTC. The chain combines TRBV7-2 with TRBJ2-5, with 7 bases identical to TRBD2. Germline lookup yields CDR1 SGHTA and CDR2 FQGNSA. The CDR3 extends over 13 amino acids. The junction had 5 bases not matched to a gene; V was cut back by 3 bases and J by 7 bases.